Following are 14 T cell receptor beta chains from one sample sequenced in a study of cytomegalovirus exposure and HLA in healthy donors. PCR employed 60 Vbeta and 13 Jbeta primers. The method was immunoSEQ multiplex PCR; TCRdb's version includes in-frame clones alone and lacks a portion of them. The repertoire consists of under 200,000 clones, with approximately 80% occurring once and the leading ten covering 7%. Input material: PBMCs. Every receptor here comes from a woman under 40 in good health and CMV-seropositive.

The chain carries TRBV27 and TRBJ1-5; no clear D gene. Per germline, CDR1 MNHEY and CDR2 SMNVEV (reference sequence). This CDR3 is 13 amino acids long. Trimming removed 3 bases from V and 4 bases from J, with 7 bases in between. CDR3 bases: TGTGCCAGCAGTTTTGGCGGGAATCAGCCCCAGCATTTT. Translating gives CASSFGGNQPQHF.

The genes are TRBV15 and TRBJ2-7; D uncertain. V was pared by 1 base and J by 3 bases, with 13 bases between. Germline CDR1 and CDR2: LNHNV and YYDKDF (reference sequence). This CDR3 is 15 amino acids long. Here the CDR3 DNA reads TGTGCCACCAGCAGAGGAGGAGCAGTGAGCTACGAGCAGTACTTC. Translating gives CATSRGGAVSYEQYF.

CDR3 sequence: CASRDRGSSTDTQYF. In nucleotides, the CDR3 is TGTGCCAGCCGGGACAGGGGGTCTAGCACAGATACGCAGTATTTT. V gene TRBV19 combines with J gene TRBJ2-3; 11 bases fit TRBD1. V dropped 9 bases and J dropped 0; count of bases not matched to a gene: 5. Germline V gene lookup returns CDR1 LNHDA and CDR2 SQIVND (reference sequence). The CDR3 is 15 residues long.

Only a few counts were recorded for this clone. J is TRBJ2-3 and V is TRBV7-6; 7 bases agree with TRBD1. Looked up from germline, CDR1 is SGHVS and CDR2 is FNYEAQ. The junction had 8 bases not matched to a gene; V was cut back by 7 bases and J by 1 base. There are 15 residues in the CDR3. The CDR3 sequence is CASTEGGSRTDTQYF. The CDR3 DNA is TGTGCCAGCACCGAAGGGGGCAGTCGCACAGATACGCAGTATTTT.

This clone was seen only a few times. The rearrangement links TRBV7-2 to TRBJ2-1; weak D call: TRBD1 (5 bases). The V end lost 1 base, the J end lost 4 bases, and 17 bases lay between the germline ends. The CDR3 covers 17 residues. CDR1 SGHTA and CDR2 FQGNSA come from the germline V gene. CDR3 nucleotides: TGTGCCAGCAGCTTAGTGCGTCTAGGGCAGGGATACAATGAGCAGTTCTTC. This gives the protein CASSLVRLGQGYNEQFF.

The rearrangement uses TRBV4-1 and TRBJ1-1; 7 bases are a match to TRBD1. J gave up 7 bases and V 3 bases, and 8 bases lay outside the gene matches. CDR1 is MGHRA and CDR2 is YSYEKL in the germline V gene. The CDR3 runs to 14 residues. The CDR3 region has the DNA TGCGCCAGCAGCCATACTAGGGGGCCGGGTGAAGCTTTCTTT. Its protein product is CASSHTRGPGEAFF.

This sequence joins TRBV7-9 and TRBJ1-2; 10 positions match TRBD1. The CDR3 sequence is 14 residues long. The germline CDR1 and CDR2 sequences are SEHNR and FQNEAQ (reference sequence). V dropped 5 bases and J dropped 6; count of bases not matched to a gene: 6. Here the CDR3 reads CASSKGQGFDGYTF. CDR3 bases: TGTGCCAGCAGCAAGGGACAGGGGTTTGATGGCTACACCTTC.

This clone was detected only a few times. This sequence joins TRBV7-8 and TRBJ2-2; D not certain. V was shortened by 5 bases and J by 6 bases, with 10 bases between the two germline ends. The germline gives CDR1 SGHVS, CDR2 FQNEAQ. The CDR3 is 13 residues long. CDR3: CASSPQVSGELFF. The CDR3, as DNA: TGTGCCAGCAGCCCTCAGGTCTCCGGGGAGCTGTTTTTT.

The chain joins TRBV27 to TRBJ1-1; D not certain. Looked up from germline, CDR1 is MNHEY and CDR2 is SMNVEV (reference sequence). The CDR3 consists of 16 residues. V was trimmed by 1 base and J by 3 bases, leaving 15 bases between them. The CDR3 loop reads CASSLYWGGRDTEAFF. The CDR3 nucleotides are TGTGCCAGCAGTTTATACTGGGGAGGAAGAGACACTGAAGCTTTCTTT.

This chain links TRBV5-6 with TRBJ2-5, with D hard to call. V gave up 0 bases and J gave up 2 bases, with 5 bases separating them. CDR1 is SGHDT, CDR2 YYEEEE, per germline. This CDR3 is built from 13 residues. The CDR3 spells CASSLGQQETQYF. DNA of the CDR3: TGTGCCAGCAGCTTGGGGCAGCAAGAGACCCAGTACTTC.

The gene calls are TRBV13 and TRBJ1-6, with D tentatively TRBD1 (5 bases). The CDR3 length is 17 residues. Looked up from germline, CDR1 is PRHDT and CDR2 is FYEKMQ (reference sequence). The V end lost 4 bases, the J end lost 0 bases, and 13 bases lay between the germline ends. For the CDR3, the DNA is TGTGCCAGCAGCTCGTACAAGCAGGGCTCCTATAATTCACCCCTCCACTTT. It is translated as CASSSYKQGSYNSPLHF. The variable domain in full, completed from reference TRBV13 and TRBJ1-6, reads AAGVIQSPRHLIKEKRETATLKCYPIPRHDTVYWYQQGPGQDPQFLISFYEKMQSDKGSIPDRFSAQQFSDYHSELNMSSLELGDSALYFCASSSYKQGSYNSPLHFGNGTRLTVT.

The V gene is TRBV5-6, the J gene TRBJ2-1; perhaps TRBD2 as D (5 bases). The CDR3 is 15 residues long. V was trimmed by 2 bases and J by 3 bases, leaving 12 bases between them. Germline-derived CDR1 and CDR2 are SGHDT and YYEEEE. CDR3 coding DNA: TGTGCCAGCAGCTTAGGTCTAGCCCTCTACAATGAGCAGTTCTTC. This translates into CASSLGLALYNEQFF.

V usage is TRBV28 and J usage is TRBJ2-3, with 7 bases identical to TRBD2. J lost 10 bases, V lost 6 bases, and 13 bases had no gene match. Germline V gene lookup returns CDR1 MDHEN and CDR2 SYDVKM. This CDR3 has 14 residues. The CDR3 is CASSPKSRTSAQYF. CDR3 in DNA: TGTGCCAGCAGCCCCAAGTCCCGGACTAGTGCGCAGTATTTT.

The rearrangement joins TRBV7-2 to TRBJ1-2; the D gene is possibly TRBD1 (6 bases). CDR1 is SGHTA, CDR2 FQGNSA, per germline. V lost 6 bases to trimming and J lost 4 bases, with 15 bases between them. The CDR3 has 14 residues. CDR3 in DNA: TGTGCCAGCAGACAGGGTGGGCAGCCCTATGGCTACACCTTC. This translates into CASRQGGQPYGYTF.